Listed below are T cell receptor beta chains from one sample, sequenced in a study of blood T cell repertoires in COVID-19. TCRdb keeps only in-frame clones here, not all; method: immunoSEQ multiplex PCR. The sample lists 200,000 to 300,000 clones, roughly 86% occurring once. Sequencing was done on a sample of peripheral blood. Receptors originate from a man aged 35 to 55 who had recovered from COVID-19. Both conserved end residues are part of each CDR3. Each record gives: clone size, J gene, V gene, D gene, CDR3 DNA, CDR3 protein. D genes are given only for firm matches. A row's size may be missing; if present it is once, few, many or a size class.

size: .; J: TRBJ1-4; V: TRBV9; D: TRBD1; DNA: TGTGCCAGCAGCTCAAAAGGGACAGGGGTCGAAAAACTGTTTTTT; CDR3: CASSSKGTGVEKLFF
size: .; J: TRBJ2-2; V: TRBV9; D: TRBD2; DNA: TGTGCCAGCAGCGTAGAGGCAGGGACTAGCGTTTTCGGGGAGCTGTTTTTT; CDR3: CASSVEAGTSVFGELFF
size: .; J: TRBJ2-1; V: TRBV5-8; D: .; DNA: TGTGCCAGCAGCGAGAGGACTATAGATAGGGATGAGCAGTTCTTC; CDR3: CASSERTIDRDEQFF
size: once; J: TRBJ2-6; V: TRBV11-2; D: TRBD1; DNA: TGTGCCAGCAGCAGGGACAGGGGGATGTCTGGGGCCAACGTCCTGACTTTC; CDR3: CASSRDRGMSGANVLTF
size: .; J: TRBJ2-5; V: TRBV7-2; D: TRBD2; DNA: TGTGCCAGCAGCTTAGCGCTCAGTGCGCTAGCGGGGGTGGTGGAGACCCAGTACTTC; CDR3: CASSLALSALAGVVETQYF
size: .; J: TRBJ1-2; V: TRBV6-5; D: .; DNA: TGTGCCAGCATGGGTCAGGCCTATGGCTACACCTTC; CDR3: CASMGQAYGYTF
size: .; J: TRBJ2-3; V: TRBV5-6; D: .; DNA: TGTGCCAGTTGCTTGGGGAGGGATACGCAGTATTTT; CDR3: CASCLGRDTQYF
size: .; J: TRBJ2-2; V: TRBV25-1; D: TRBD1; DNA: TGTGCCAGCAGTGAATACGGGGGACAGGGGAACGGGGAGCTGTTTTTT; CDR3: CASSEYGGQGNGELFF
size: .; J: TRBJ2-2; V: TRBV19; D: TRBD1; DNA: TGTGCCAGTAACTCGGGACAGGGAATAACCGGGGAGCTGTTTTTT; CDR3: CASNSGQGITGELFF
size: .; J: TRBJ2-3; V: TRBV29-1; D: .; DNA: TGCAGCGCGGCGGGGAGCACAGATACGCAGTATTTT; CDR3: CSAAGSTDTQYF
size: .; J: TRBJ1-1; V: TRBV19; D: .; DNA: TGTGCCAGTATGGGAAGGGGTTCGAACACTGAAGCTTTCTTT; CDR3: CASMGRGSNTEAFF
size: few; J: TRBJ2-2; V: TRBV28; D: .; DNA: TGTGCCAGCAGCCCCGGAGGGGATAACACCGGGGAGCTGTTTTTT; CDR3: CASSPGGDNTGELFF
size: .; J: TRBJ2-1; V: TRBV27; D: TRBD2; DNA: TGTGCCAGCAGTTCCCGAAAAAAGCGGGGGGGCTACCCTGAGCAGTTCTTC; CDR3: CASSSRKKRGGYPEQFF
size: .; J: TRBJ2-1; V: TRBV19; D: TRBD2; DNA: TGTGCCAGTAGTATACCAGCGGGAGTTGTTAATGAGCAGTTCTTC; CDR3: CASSIPAGVVNEQFF
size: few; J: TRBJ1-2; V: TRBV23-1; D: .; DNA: TGCGCCAGCAGTCATCCCTACGGACAGATTAACTATGGCTACACCTTC; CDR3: CASSHPYGQINYGYTF
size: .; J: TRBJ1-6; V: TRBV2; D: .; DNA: TGTGCCAGCAGGCTGCCCGGGAGCAACTCCTATAATTCACCCCTCCACTTT; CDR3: CASRLPGSNSYNSPLHF
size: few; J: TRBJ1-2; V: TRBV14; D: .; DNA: TGTGCCAGCAGCCAAGCCCGGTATGGCTACACCTTC; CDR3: CASSQARYGYTF
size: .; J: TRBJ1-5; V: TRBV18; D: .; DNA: TGTGCCAGCTCACCACCGGGGGCTGGTCAGCCCCAGCATTTT; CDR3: CASSPPGAGQPQHF
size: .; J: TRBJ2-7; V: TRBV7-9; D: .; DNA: TGTGCCAGCAGCTTAGGGGGGCCACCCTACGAGCAGTACTTC; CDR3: CASSLGGPPYEQYF
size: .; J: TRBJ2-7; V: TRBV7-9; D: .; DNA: TGTGCCAGCAGCCCGAGGGGGTCCGACGAGCAGTACTTC; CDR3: CASSPRGSDEQYF
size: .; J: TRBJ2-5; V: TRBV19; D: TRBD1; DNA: TGTGCCAGTAGTATCCGACAGGGTAGAGAGACCCAGTACTTC; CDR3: CASSIRQGRETQYF
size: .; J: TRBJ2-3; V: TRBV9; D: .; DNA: TGTGCCAGCAGCCCTCTCCGCACAGATACGCAGTATTTT; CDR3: CASSPLRTDTQYF
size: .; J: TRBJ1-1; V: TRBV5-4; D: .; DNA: TGTGCCAGCAGCCGCGAGAGGTTAGAGGCTTTCTTT; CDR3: CASSRERLEAFF
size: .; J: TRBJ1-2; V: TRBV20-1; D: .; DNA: TGCAGTGCTTGGGGGGATGGCTACACCTTC; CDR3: CSAWGDGYTF
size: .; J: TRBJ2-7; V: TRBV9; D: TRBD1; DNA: TGTGCCAGCAGCGTGGGACAGGCGACCTACGAGCAGTACTTC; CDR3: CASSVGQATYEQYF
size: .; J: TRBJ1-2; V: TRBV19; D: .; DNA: TGTGCCAGTAGTTTCTCTACAGGGTGGAATGGCTACACCTTC; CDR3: CASSFSTGWNGYTF
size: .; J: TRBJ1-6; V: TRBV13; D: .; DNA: TGTGCCAGCAGCTTAACCGGAGGGTCGTATAATTCACCCCTCCACTTT; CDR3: CASSLTGGSYNSPLHF
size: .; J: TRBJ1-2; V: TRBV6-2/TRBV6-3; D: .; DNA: TGTGCCAGCAGTTACGGCGGCAGACGCGCTGGCTACACCTTC; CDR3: CASSYGGRRAGYTF
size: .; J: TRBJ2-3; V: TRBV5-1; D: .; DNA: TGCGCCAGCAGCTTAAACCCCATAGACGGGTATGCAGATACGCAGTATTTT; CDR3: CASSLNPIDGYADTQYF
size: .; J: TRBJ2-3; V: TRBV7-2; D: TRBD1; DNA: TGTGCCAGCAGCCTAGGGACAGGATTCACAGATACGCAGTATTTT; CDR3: CASSLGTGFTDTQYF
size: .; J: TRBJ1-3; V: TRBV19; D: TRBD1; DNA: TGTGCCAGTAGTCAGGGGGACAGGCGCTCTGGAAACACCATATATTTT; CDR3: CASSQGDRRSGNTIYF
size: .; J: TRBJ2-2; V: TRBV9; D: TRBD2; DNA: TGTGCCAGCAGCGTTATGGGACTAGCTCCCACCGGGGAGCTGTTTTTT; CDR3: CASSVMGLAPTGELFF
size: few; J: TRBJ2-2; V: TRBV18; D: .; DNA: TGTGCCAGCGCCGTGCAGGTTCTGAACACCGGGGAGCTGTTTTTT; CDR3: CASAVQVLNTGELFF
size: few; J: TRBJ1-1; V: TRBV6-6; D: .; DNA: TGTGCCAGCACCACCCTTTTTGGCAGAATGAACACTGAAGCTTTCTTT; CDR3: CASTTLFGRMNTEAFF
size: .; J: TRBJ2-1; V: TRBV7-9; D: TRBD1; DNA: TGTGCCAGCAGCTTAGCCGGACAGGCACATAATGAGCAGTTCTTC; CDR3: CASSLAGQAHNEQFF
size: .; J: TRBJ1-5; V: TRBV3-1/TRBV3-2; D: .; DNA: TGTGCCAGCAGCCAAGACCAGGTCGCTGGGCCCCAGCCCCAGCATTTT; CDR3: CASSQDQVAGPQPQHF
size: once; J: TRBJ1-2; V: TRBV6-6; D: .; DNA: TGTGCCAGCAGTCAAGCCCCGGGGAGGTCGGGCTATGGCTACACCTTC; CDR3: CASSQAPGRSGYGYTF
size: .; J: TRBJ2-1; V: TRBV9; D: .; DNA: TGTGCCAGCAGCGGACTCAATGAGCAGTTCTTC; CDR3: CASSGLNEQFF
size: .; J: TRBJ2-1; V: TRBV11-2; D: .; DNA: TGTGCCAGCAGCGCACGGGAAAATGAGCAGTTCTTC; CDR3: CASSARENEQFF
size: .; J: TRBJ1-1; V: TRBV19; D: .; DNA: TGTGCCAGTAGTATGGGGAGGGACAAGTTCATGAACACTGAAGCTTTCTTT; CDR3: CASSMGRDKFMNTEAFF
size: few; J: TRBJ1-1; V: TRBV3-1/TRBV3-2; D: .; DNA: TGTGCCAGCAGCCAACAGTACGTCCCCACTGAAGCTTTCTTT; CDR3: CASSQQYVPTEAFF
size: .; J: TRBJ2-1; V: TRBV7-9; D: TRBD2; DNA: TGTGCCAGCAGCTTAGCGCTACTAGCGGGAAATGAACAGTTCTTC; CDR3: CASSLALLAGNEQFF
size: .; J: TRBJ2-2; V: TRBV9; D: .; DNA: TGTGCCAGCAGCCCCCAAGTAGGGGTCGGGGAGCTGTTTTTT; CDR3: CASSPQVGVGELFF
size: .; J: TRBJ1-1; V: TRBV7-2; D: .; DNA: TGTGCCAGCAGCTTAGTCACAGCTTCCACTGAAGCTTTCTTT; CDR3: CASSLVTASTEAFF
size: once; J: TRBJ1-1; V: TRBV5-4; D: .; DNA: TGTGCCAGCAGCTTGGTGGGGAGGCCGGACACTGAAGCTTTCTTT; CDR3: CASSLVGRPDTEAFF
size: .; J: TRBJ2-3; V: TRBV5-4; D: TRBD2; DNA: TGTGCCAGCAGCTTGGGCGGGAGGTCTACAGATACGCAGTATTTT; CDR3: CASSLGGRSTDTQYF
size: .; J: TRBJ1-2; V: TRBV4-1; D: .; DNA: TGCGCCAGCAGCCAAGATCCAGGGGCCGCCTATGGCTACACCTTC; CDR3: CASSQDPGAAYGYTF
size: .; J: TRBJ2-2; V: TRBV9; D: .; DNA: TGTGCCAGCAGCGCTCTCCCGGTGGGGCCAAGCACCGGGGAGCTGTTTTTT; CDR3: CASSALPVGPSTGELFF
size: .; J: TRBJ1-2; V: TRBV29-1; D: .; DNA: TGCAGCGTTTACTCCACTAACTATGGCTACACCTTC; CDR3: CSVYSTNYGYTF
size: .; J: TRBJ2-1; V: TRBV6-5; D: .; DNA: TGTGCCAGCACAAGCGGGCTAGCTGCACACAATGAGCAGTTCTTC; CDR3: CASTSGLAAHNEQFF
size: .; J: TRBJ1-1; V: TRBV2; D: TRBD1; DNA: TGTGCCAGCAGTGATGACAGGGTTGGGGAAGCTTTCTTT; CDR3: CASSDDRVGEAFF
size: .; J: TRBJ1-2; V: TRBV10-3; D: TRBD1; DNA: TGTGCCATCAGTGTGACGACAGGGGATGGCTATGGCTACACCTTC; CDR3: CAISVTTGDGYGYTF
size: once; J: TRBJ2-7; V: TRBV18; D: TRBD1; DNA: TGTGCCAGCTCGTCCCGGGACAGGGGAGAGCAGTACTTC; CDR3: CASSSRDRGEQYF
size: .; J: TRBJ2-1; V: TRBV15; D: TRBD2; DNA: TGTGCCACCAGCCCCGGGACGGGCGGGAGGGCCAAGCAGAATGAGCAGTTCTTC; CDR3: CATSPGTGGRAKQNEQFF
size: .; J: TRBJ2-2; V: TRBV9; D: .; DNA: TGTGCCAGCAGCGTAGCCCTGTTAGGTAGCGCCGGGGAGCTGTTTTTT; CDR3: CASSVALLGSAGELFF
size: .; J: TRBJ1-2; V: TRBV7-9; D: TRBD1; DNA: TGTGCCAGCAGCGGGGGACAGTTAAACTATGGCTACACCTTC; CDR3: CASSGGQLNYGYTF